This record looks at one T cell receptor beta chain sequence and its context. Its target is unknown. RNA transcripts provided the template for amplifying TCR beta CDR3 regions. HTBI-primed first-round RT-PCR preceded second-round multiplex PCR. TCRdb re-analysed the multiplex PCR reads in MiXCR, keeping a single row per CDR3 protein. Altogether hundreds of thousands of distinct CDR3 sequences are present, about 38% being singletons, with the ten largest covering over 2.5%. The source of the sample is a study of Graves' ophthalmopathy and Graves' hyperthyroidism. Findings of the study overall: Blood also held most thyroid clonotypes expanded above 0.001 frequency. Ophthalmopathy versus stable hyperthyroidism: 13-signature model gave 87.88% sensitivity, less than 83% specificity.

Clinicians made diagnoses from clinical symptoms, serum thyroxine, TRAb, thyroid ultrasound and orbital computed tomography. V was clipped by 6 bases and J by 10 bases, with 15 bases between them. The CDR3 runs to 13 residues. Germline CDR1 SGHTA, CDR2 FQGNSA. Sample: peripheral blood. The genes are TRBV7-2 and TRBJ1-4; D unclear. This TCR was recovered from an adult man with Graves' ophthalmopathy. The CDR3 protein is CASSYDPLGKLFF. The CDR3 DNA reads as TGTGCCAGCAGTTACGACCCGCTGGGAAAACTGTTTTTT.